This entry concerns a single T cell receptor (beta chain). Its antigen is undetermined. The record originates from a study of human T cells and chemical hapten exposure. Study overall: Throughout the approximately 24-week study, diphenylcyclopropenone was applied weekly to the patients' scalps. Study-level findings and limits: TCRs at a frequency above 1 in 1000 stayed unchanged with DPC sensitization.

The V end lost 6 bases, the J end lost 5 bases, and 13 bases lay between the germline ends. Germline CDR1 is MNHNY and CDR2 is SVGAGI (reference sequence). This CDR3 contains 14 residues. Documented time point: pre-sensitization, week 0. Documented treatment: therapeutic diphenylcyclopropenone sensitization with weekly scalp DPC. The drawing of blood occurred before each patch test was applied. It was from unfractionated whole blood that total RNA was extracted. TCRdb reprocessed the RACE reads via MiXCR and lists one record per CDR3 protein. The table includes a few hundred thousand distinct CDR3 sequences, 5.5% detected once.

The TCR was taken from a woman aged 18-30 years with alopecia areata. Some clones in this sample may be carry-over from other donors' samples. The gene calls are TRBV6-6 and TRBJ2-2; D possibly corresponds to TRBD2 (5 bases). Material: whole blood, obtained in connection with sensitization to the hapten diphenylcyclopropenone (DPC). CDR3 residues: CASSPQLETGELFF. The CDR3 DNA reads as TGTGCCAGCAGCCCCCAACTAGAGACCGGGGAGCTGTTTTTT.